This T cell receptor (beta chain) was retrieved from a study of blood T cell repertoires in COVID-19. This CDR3 has 17 amino acids. Per the germline V gene, CDR1 is SEHNR and CDR2 is FQNEAQ (reference sequence). Losses at the gene ends were 5 bases for V and 1 base for J; bases not matched to a gene: 11. Original processing methods: Estimated nucleated cell counts came from reference gene primer amplification. Libraries were prepared by immunoSEQ multiplex PCR; TCRdb keeps only in-frame clonotypes and omits some of them. V and J calls and clone size are as listed in that table; D and trimming were resolved from the DNA. The data contain about 320,000 clones, 85% of them singletons.

The chain joins TRBV7-9 to TRBJ2-5; 9 bases are a match to TRBD2. This clonotype was sampled from a young woman who had been exposed to COVID-19. Specimen: PBMCs or T cells enriched from blood (not recorded which). CDR3 sequence: CASSVGSGGLVQETQYF. CDR3 nucleotides: TGTGCCAGCAGCGTGGGGAGCGGGGGGTTAGTCCAAGAGACCCAGTACTTC.